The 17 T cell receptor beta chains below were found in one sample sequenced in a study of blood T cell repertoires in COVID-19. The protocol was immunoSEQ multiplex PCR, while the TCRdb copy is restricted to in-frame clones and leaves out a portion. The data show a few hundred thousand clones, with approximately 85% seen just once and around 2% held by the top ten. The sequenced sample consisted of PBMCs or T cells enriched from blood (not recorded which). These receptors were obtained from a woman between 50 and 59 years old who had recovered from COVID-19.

This CDR3 is CASSLQGYGYTF. As DNA, the CDR3 is TGTGCCAGCAGCTTACAGGGTTACGGCTACACCTTC. V is TRBV9 and J is TRBJ1-2; tentative D call: TRBD1 (6 bases). Germline CDR1 reads SGDLS; CDR2 reads YYNGEE. There are 12 residues in the CDR3. Between the trimmed V and J ends, which lost 4 bases and 8 bases, there was a span of 12 bases.

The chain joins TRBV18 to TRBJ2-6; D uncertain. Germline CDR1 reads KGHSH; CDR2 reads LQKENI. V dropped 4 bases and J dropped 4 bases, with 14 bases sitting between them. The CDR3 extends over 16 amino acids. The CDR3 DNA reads TGTGCCAGCTCACTGTCCGGGTCTTCGGGGGCCAACGTCCTGACTTTC. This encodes CASSLSGSSGANVLTF.

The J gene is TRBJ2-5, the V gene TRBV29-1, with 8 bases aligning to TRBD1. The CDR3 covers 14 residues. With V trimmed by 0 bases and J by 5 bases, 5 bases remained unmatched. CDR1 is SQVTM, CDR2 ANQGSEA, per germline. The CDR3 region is CSVEDLGDRETQYF. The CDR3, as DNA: TGCAGCGTTGAAGATCTTGGGGACAGGGAGACCCAGTACTTC.

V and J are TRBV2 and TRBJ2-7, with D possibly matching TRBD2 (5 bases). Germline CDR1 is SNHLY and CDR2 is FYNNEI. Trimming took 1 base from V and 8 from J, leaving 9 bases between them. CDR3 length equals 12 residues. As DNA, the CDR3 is TGTGCCAGCAGTGAAGGGGGAGTGAAGCAGTACTTC. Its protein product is CASSEGGVKQYF.

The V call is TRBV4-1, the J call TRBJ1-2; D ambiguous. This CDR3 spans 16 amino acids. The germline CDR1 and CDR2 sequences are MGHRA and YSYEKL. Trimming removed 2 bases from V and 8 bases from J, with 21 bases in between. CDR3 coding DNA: TGCGCCAGCAGCCAACCAGGTCAACAGAGGGCCTTGGGCTACACCTTC. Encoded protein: CASSQPGQQRALGYTF.

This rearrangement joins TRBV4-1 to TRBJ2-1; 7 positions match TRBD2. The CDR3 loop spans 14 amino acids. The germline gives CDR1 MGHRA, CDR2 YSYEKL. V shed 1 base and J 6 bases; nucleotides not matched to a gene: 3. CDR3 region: CASSQGLAINEQFF. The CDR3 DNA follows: TGCGCCAGCAGCCAAGGACTAGCAATCAATGAGCAGTTCTTC.

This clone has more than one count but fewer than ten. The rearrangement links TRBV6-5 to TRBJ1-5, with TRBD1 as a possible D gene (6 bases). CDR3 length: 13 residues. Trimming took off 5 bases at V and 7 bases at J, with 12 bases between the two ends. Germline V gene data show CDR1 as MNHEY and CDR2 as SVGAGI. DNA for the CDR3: TGTGCCAGCAGTAGGACAGACAGGCAGCCCCAGCATTTT. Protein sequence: CASSRTDRQPQHF.

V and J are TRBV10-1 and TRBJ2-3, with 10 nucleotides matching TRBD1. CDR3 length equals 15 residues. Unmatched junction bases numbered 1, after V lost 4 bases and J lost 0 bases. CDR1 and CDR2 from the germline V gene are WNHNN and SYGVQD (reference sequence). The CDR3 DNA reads TGCGCCAGCAGTGGACAGGGGGCTAGCACAGATACGCAGTATTTT. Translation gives CASSGQGASTDTQYF.

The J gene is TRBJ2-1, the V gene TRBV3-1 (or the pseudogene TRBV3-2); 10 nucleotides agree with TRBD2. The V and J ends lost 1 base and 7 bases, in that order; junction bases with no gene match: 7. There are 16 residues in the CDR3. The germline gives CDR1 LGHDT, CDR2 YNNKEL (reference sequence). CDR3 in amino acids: CASSQVPSGSPNEQFF. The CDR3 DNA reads TGTGCCAGCAGCCAAGTTCCTAGCGGGAGCCCTAATGAGCAGTTCTTC.

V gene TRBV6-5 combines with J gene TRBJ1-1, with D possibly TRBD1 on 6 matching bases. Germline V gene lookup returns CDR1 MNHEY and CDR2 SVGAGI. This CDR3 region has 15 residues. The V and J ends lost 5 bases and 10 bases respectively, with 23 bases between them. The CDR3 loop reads CASSQRQVNFRRAFF. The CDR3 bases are TGTGCCAGCAGTCAGCGACAGGTCAACTTCAGAAGAGCTTTCTTT.

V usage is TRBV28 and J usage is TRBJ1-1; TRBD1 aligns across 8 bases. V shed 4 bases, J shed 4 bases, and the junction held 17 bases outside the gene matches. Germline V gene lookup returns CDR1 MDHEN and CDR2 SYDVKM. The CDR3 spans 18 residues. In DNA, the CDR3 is TGTGCCAGCAGTTCCCCCGAGGGGGACAGGCCCCCCGGCACTGAAGCTTTCTTT. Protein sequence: CASSSPEGDRPPGTEAFF.

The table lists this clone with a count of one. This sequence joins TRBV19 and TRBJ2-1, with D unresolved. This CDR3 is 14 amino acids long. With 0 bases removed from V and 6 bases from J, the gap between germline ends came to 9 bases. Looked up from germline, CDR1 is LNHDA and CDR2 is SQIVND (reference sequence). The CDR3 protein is CASSIDGLGNEQFF. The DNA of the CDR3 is TGTGCCAGTAGTATAGATGGGCTTGGCAATGAGCAGTTCTTC.

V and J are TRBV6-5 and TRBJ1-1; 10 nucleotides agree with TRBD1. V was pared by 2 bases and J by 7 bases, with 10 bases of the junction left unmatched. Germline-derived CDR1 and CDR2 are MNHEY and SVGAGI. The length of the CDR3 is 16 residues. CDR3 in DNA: TGTGCCAGCAGTTACGTAGGGACAGGGGTTGGGGGTGAAGCTTTCTTT. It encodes CASSYVGTGVGGEAFF.

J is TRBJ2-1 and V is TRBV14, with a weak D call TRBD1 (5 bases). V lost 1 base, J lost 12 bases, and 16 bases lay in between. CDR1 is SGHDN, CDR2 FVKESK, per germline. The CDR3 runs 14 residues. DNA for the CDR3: TGTGCCAGCAGCCAAGGAGAGGACACAAGAAGGCAGTTCTTC. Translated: CASSQGEDTRRQFF. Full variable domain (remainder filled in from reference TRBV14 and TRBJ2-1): EAGVTQFPSHSVIEKGQTVTLRCDPISGHDNLYWYRRVMGKEIKFLLHFVKESKQDESGMPNNRFLAERTGGTYSTLKVQPAELEDSGVYFCASSQGEDTRRQFFGPGTRLTVL.

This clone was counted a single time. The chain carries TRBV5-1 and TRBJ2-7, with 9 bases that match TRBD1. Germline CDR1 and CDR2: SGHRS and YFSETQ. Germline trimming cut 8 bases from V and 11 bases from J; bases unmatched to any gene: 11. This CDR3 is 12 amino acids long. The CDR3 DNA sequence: TGCGCCAGTTCATGGACAGGGGAGCCTAAGTACTTC. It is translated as CASSWTGEPKYF.

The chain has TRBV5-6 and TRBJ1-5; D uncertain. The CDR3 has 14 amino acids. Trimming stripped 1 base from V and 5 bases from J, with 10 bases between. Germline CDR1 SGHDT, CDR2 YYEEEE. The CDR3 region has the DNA TGTGCCAGCAGCTTGTTGGGGAGGGATCAGCCCCAGCATTTT. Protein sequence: CASSLLGRDQPQHF.

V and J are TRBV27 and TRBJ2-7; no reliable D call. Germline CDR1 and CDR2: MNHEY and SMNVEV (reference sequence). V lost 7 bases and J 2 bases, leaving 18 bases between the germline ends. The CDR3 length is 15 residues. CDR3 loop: CASTQFGGGPYEQYF. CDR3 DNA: TGTGCCAGCACCCAGTTCGGCGGCGGTCCCTACGAGCAGTACTTC.